These 3 T cell receptor beta chains share one sample of origin, sequenced in a study of blood T cell repertoires in COVID-19. The assay was immunoSEQ multiplex PCR, and TCRdb's table has in-frame clones only and misses some. The repertoire includes under 300,000 clones, more than 80% of them detected once, and 2.5% to 3.5% sits in the top ten. The sequencing input was peripheral blood. The source is a woman aged 25-40 years with active or convalescent COVID-19.

This clone showed up just a few times. V usage is TRBV6-5 and J usage is TRBJ2-7, with 7 positions matching TRBD1. V was clipped by 6 bases and J by 4 bases; unmatched bases: 12. This CDR3 contains 15 residues. Germline CDR1 MNHEY, CDR2 SVGAGI. This chain's CDR3 is CASRTGTVKNYEQYF. DNA of the CDR3: TGTGCCAGCAGAACGGGGACAGTGAAAAATTACGAGCAGTACTTC.

The chain uses TRBV5-1 and TRBJ1-3; no definite D call. Trimming took off 5 bases at V and 2 bases at J, with 8 bases between the two ends. The CDR3 is made up of 13 amino acids. Germline V gene data show CDR1 as SGHRS and CDR2 as YFSETQ. The CDR3 here is CASREGPGNTIYF. The CDR3 DNA reads as TGCGCCAGCAGAGAGGGTCCTGGAAACACCATATATTTT.

For this clone: Its ends do not fully match the called genes, so a read error is possible. The V and J genes are TRBV10-3 and TRBJ1-5, with unresolved D. This CDR3 has 13 amino acids. Germline V gives CDR1 ENHRY, CDR2 SYGVKD. The CDR3 coding sequence is TGTGCCATAAGTGAGAGCCAAATTCAGCCCCAGCATTTT. Residues: CAISESQIQPQHF.